These 19 T cell receptor beta chains originate from one sample sequenced in a study of stem cell transplantation in POMP-related autoinflammatory disease. Here immunoSEQ multiplex PCR was the method, and the copy in TCRdb shows in-frame clones only, minus some. The repertoire has around 32,000 clones, around nine tenths of them found once; the top ten carry approximately 0.71%. The source material was CD4+ T cells from PBMCs, sampled before stem cell transplantation. These receptors were taken from a human donor with POMP-related autoinflammation and immune dysregulation (PRAID).

V is TRBV18 and J is TRBJ1-4; the D gene is possibly TRBD1 (5 bases). V gave up 1 base and J gave up 5 bases, with 23 bases separating them. The CDR3 consists of 19 residues. The germline V gene has CDR1 KGHSH and CDR2 LQKENI. The CDR3 DNA reads TGTGCCAGCTCACCACGGCCGTTGCCGCCGGGGGGGGTCAATGAAAAACTGTTTTTT. Translation gives CASSPRPLPPGGVNEKLFF.

This sequence joins TRBV5-4 and TRBJ1-4; D possibly corresponds to TRBD1 (5 bases). Germline values: CDR1 SGHNT, CDR2 YYREEE (reference sequence). The CDR3 spans 17 residues. Trimming removed 1 base from V and 0 bases from J, with 13 bases in between. This chain's CDR3 is CASSLTGVGATNEKLFF. DNA for the CDR3: TGTGCCAGCAGCTTGACCGGGGTAGGGGCAACTAATGAAAAACTGTTTTTT.

CDR3: CASSPDRFTDTQYF. For the CDR3, the DNA is TGTGCCAGCAGTCCTGACAGGTTCACAGATACGCAGTATTTT. V is TRBV28 and J is TRBJ2-3, with a weak D call TRBD1 (6 bases). Germline loops: CDR1 MDHEN, CDR2 SYDVKM. V lost 5 bases to trimming and J lost 2 bases, with 11 bases between them. The CDR3 runs 14 residues.

The chain carries TRBV6-1 and TRBJ2-5; the D gene is possibly TRBD2 (6 bases). This CDR3 has 13 amino acids. Between the trimmed V and J ends, which lost 1 base and 7 bases, there was a span of 10 bases. The germline CDR1 and CDR2 sequences are MNHNS and SASEGT. CDR3 in amino acids: CASSEEEGGTQYF. The DNA of the CDR3 is TGTGCCAGCAGTGAAGAGGAGGGCGGGACCCAGTACTTC.

The V gene is TRBV15, the J gene TRBJ1-1, with D maybe TRBD1 (6 bases). CDR3 size: 14 residues. The V gene lost 0 bases and the J gene lost 6 bases, with 11 bases spanning the gap. Germline assignment: CDR1 LNHNV and CDR2 YYDKDF (reference sequence). The CDR3 nucleotides read TGTGCCACCAGCAGAGATTACAGGGTCTCTGAAGCTTTCTTT. Its protein is CATSRDYRVSEAFF.

This clone was observed a few times. V and J are TRBV5-5 and TRBJ2-7; 9 bases match TRBD2. V trimming: 3 bases; J trimming: 5 bases; junction bases outside the gene matches: 6. The V gene's germline CDR1 is SGHKS and CDR2 YYEKEE (reference sequence). This CDR3 has 14 residues. The CDR3 loop reads CASSSSGGRDEQYF. In nucleotides, the CDR3 is TGTGCCAGCAGCTCCAGCGGGGGGAGGGACGAGCAGTACTTC.

V is TRBV5-1 and J is TRBJ2-3; D might be TRBD2 (5 bases). Per germline, CDR1 SGHRS and CDR2 YFSETQ. V gave up 0 bases and J gave up 2 bases, with 13 bases separating them. This CDR3 is built from 16 residues. The CDR3 here is CASSLGSSANTDTQYF. The CDR3 DNA sequence: TGCGCCAGCAGCTTGGGGAGTAGCGCGAACACAGATACGCAGTATTTT.

This sequence joins TRBV5-1 and TRBJ2-6; no firm D call. This CDR3 is 17 amino acids long. V lost 2 bases and J 5 bases, leaving 17 bases between the germline ends. The V gene's germline CDR1 is SGHRS and CDR2 YFSETQ. CDR3 nucleotide sequence: TGCGCCAGCAGCTTTGACGGCTTGGGTCCCTGGGCCAACGTCCTGACTTTC. As protein: CASSFDGLGPWANVLTF.

The CDR3 loop is CASSSQTETNTGELFF. In DNA, the CDR3 is TGTGCCAGCAGCTCTCAGACAGAGACTAACACCGGGGAGCTGTTTTTT. The rearrangement joins TRBV5-4 to TRBJ2-2; perhaps TRBD1 as D (5 bases). With 3 bases removed from V and 2 bases from J, the gap between germline ends came to 14 bases. Per germline, CDR1 SGHNT and CDR2 YYREEE (reference sequence). This CDR3 contains 16 residues.

The chain is built from TRBV7-3 and TRBJ2-7; D remains unclear. V was shortened by 1 base and J by 6 bases, with 10 bases between the two germline ends. Germline V lookup: CDR1 SGHTA, CDR2 FQGTGA. The CDR3 runs to 13 residues. The CDR3, as DNA: TGTGCCAGCAGCTTAATGAGTGGAAGCGAGCAGTACTTC. The encoded protein is CASSLMSGSEQYF.

The rearrangement joins TRBV5-4 to TRBJ2-7; D is tentatively TRBD1 or TRBD2 (5 bases each). The V gene lost 0 bases and the J gene lost 4 bases, with 11 bases spanning the gap. This CDR3 region has 14 residues. Germline V gene data show CDR1 as SGHNT and CDR2 as YYREEE (reference sequence). CDR3 nucleotides: TGTGCCAGCAGCTTGGCCCCGGGGCGGTACGAGCAGTACTTC. As protein: CASSLAPGRYEQYF.

The V and J genes are TRBV5-6 and TRBJ2-3; TRBD2 might be the D (5 bases). Germline CDR1 reads SGHDT; CDR2 reads YYEEEE. The V gene lost 0 bases and the J gene lost 3 bases, with 11 bases spanning the gap. This CDR3 has 15 amino acids. The CDR3 is CASSLELPGTDTQYF. Here the CDR3 DNA reads TGTGCCAGCAGCTTGGAGCTCCCGGGAACAGATACGCAGTATTTT. The full variable domain, in which reference TRBV5-6 and TRBJ2-3 provide the parts outside the CDR3, is DAGVTQSPTHLIKTRGQQVTLRCSPKSGHDTVSWYQQALGQGPQFIFQYYEEEERQRGNFPDRFSGHQFPNYSSELNVNALLLGDSALYLCASSLELPGTDTQYFGPGTRLTVL.

This clone was observed once. V usage is TRBV5-4 and J usage is TRBJ2-5; D remains ambiguous. Looked up from germline, CDR1 is SGHNT and CDR2 is YYREEE (reference sequence). The ends were cut back, 4 bases at V and 4 bases at J, with 14 bases in the middle. The CDR3 consists of 14 residues. As DNA, the CDR3 is TGTGCCAGCAGCCCAAGATCAGGAAGAGAGACCCAGTACTTC. Translated, it gives CASSPRSGRETQYF.

CDR3 nucleotides: TGTGCCAGCAGTTTCCCTGGACTAGCGGGAAGCTCCTACAATGAGCAGTTCTTC. Translated: CASSFPGLAGSSYNEQFF. V is TRBV28 and J is TRBJ2-1; 12 bases agree with TRBD2. Germline CDR1 is MDHEN and CDR2 is SYDVKM. CDR3 length: 18 amino acids. Trimming cost V 3 bases and J 0 bases; bases outside gene matches: 6. The complete variable domain, with remaining parts taken from reference TRBV28 and TRBJ2-1, reads DVKVTQSSRYLVKRTGEKVFLECVQDMDHENMFWYRQDPGLGLRLIYFSYDVKMKEKGDIPEGYSVSREKKERFSLILESASTNQTSMYLCASSFPGLAGSSYNEQFFGPGTRLTVL.

This sequence joins TRBV9 and TRBJ2-3; tentative D call: TRBD1 (6 bases). The CDR3 has 13 amino acids. CDR1 SGDLS and CDR2 YYNGEE come from the germline V gene. V was shortened by 0 bases and J by 9 bases, with 11 bases between the two germline ends. CDR3 residues: CASSVAPRGTQYF. The CDR3 DNA reads TGTGCCAGCAGCGTAGCCCCTAGGGGGACGCAGTATTTT.

The chain links TRBV6-5 to TRBJ1-6; D might be TRBD1 (6 bases). The CDR3 has 14 amino acids. Between the trimmed V and J ends, which lost 3 bases and 10 bases, there was a span of 13 bases. Per the germline V gene, CDR1 is MNHEY and CDR2 is SVGAGI. The DNA for the CDR3 is TGTGCCAGCAGTTATAGACAGGAAAGATCACCCCTCCACTTT. As protein: CASSYRQERSPLHF.

The rearrangement links TRBV7-9 to TRBJ2-2; no firm D call. Per the germline V gene, CDR1 is SEHNR and CDR2 is FQNEAQ (reference sequence). Trimming removed 5 bases from V and 2 bases from J, with 15 bases in between. The CDR3 extends over 16 amino acids. CDR3 in amino acids: CASSPPAAPNTGELFF. The DNA of the CDR3 is TGTGCCAGCAGCCCTCCGGCGGCCCCAAACACCGGGGAGCTGTTTTTT.

J is TRBJ1-6 and V is TRBV27; D is unclear. Germline V gene sequence: CDR1 MNHEY, CDR2 SMNVEV (reference sequence). The CDR3 loop spans 16 amino acids. V lost 6 bases and J lost 0, with 12 bases in between. Here the CDR3 reads CASSPDRSSYNSPLHF. DNA of the CDR3: TGTGCCAGCAGCCCGGACCGAAGCTCCTATAATTCACCCCTCCACTTT.

The J gene is TRBJ2-5, the V gene TRBV7-2; D unresolved. V lost 3 bases to trimming and J lost 4 bases, with 9 bases between them. Germline V CDR1 and CDR2: SGHTA, FQGNSA. The CDR3 is 13 amino acids. CDR3 in DNA: TGTGCCAGCAGCTTGTCCAGGAGAGAGACCCAGTACTTC. It is translated as CASSLSRRETQYF.